What follows are 16 T cell receptor beta chains derived from one specimen sequenced in a study of patients and donors after allogeneic stem cell transplantation. In TCRdb, the RT-PCR reads were re-called with MiXCR into one record per CDR3 protein. The sample has about 90,000 distinct CDR3 sequences, approximately 49% seen once. Sequencing was carried out using blood, either unsorted or a sorted T cell fraction (not recorded which). The receptor source for this set is a human donor who was either an allogeneic HSCT recipient or a stem cell or donor lymphocyte infusion donor (not recorded which). It is not recorded whose cells these are; they may come from a transplant donor.

V gene TRBV7-3 combines with J gene TRBJ1-1; no clear D. There are 13 residues in the CDR3. V was trimmed by 11 bases and J by 1 base, leaving 14 bases between them. Germline loops: CDR1 SGHTA, CDR2 FQGTGA. CDR3 coding DNA: TGTGCCTCCCGGACGATGGAGAACACTGAAGCTTTCTTT. It codes for CASRTMENTEAFF.

The V and J genes are TRBV6-5 and TRBJ1-1; D is undetermined. Germline V gene sequence: CDR1 MNHEY, CDR2 SVGAGI. CDR3 length: 15 residues. Trimming took 5 bases from V and 1 from J, leaving 14 bases between them. The CDR3 region is CASSPRPGRNTEAFF. The CDR3 DNA reads TGTGCCAGCAGTCCCCGACCAGGCCGGAACACTGAAGCTTTCTTT.

This sequence joins TRBV28 and TRBJ1-2, with 8 bases that match TRBD1. The junction had 14 bases not matched to a gene; V was cut back by 4 bases and J by 1 base. Looked up from germline, CDR1 is MDHEN and CDR2 is SYDVKM. There are 18 residues in the CDR3. The CDR3 protein is CASSWGTGQGADNYGYTF. The CDR3 DNA is TGTGCCAGCAGTTGGGGGACAGGACAGGGCGCTGATAACTATGGCTACACCTTC.

The chain is built from TRBV7-3 and TRBJ1-1; 9 bases agree with TRBD1. Germline V gives CDR1 SGHTA, CDR2 FQGTGA. The ends lost 5 bases at V and 9 bases at J; junction bases unmatched: 4. The CDR3 length is 12 residues. The CDR3 coding sequence is TGTGCCAGCAGCCCCGGACAGGGGAAAGCTTTCTTT. This encodes CASSPGQGKAFF.

This sequence joins TRBV6-6 and TRBJ1-1; D is possibly TRBD1 (6 bases). Germline values: CDR1 MNHNY, CDR2 SVGAGI (reference sequence). The CDR3 runs to 18 residues. V shed 0 bases and J shed 1 base, with 18 bases lying between them. CDR3 sequence: CASSYSMVQGTKNTEAFF. The CDR3 DNA follows: TGTGCCAGCAGTTACTCGATGGTACAGGGTACTAAGAACACTGAAGCTTTCTTT.

This chain links TRBV20-1 with TRBJ2-1; D unresolved. CDR3 length equals 15 residues. Trimming removed 4 bases from V and 2 bases from J, with 15 bases in between. In germline, CDR1 is DFQATT, CDR2 SNEGSKA (reference sequence). CDR3 residues: CSAIYSTNTYNEQFF. CDR3 DNA: TGCAGTGCTATATATTCGACAAACACCTACAATGAGCAGTTCTTC.

Only a few counts were recorded for this clonotype. V gene TRBV9 combines with J gene TRBJ1-5; 9 bases match TRBD1. Trimming at V came to 2 bases and at J to 7 bases, leaving 4 bases not matched to a gene. The CDR3 runs 14 residues. The V gene's germline CDR1 is SGDLS and CDR2 YYNGEE. CDR3 sequence reads: CASSVGTGQQPQHF. CDR3 coding DNA: TGTGCCAGCAGCGTTGGGACAGGGCAACAGCCCCAGCATTTT. The full variable domain, its missing parts supplied by reference TRBV9 and TRBJ1-5, is DSGVTQTPKHLITATGQRVTLRCSPRSGDLSVYWYQQSLDQGLQFLIQYYNGEERAKGNILERFSAQQFPDLHSELNLSSLELGDSALYFCASSVGTGQQPQHFGDGTRLSIL.

This clonotype was counted between two and nine times. The chain uses TRBV6-2 or TRBV6-3 and TRBJ1-1; D call uncertain. Per germline, CDR1 MNHEY and CDR2 SVGEGT. This CDR3 has 15 amino acids. V dropped 6 bases and J dropped 2 bases, with 16 bases sitting between them. Here the CDR3 reads CASRALWDINTEAFF. In nucleotides, the CDR3 is TGTGCCAGCAGAGCCCTTTGGGATATAAACACTGAAGCTTTCTTT.

This clonotype occurred a few times. V gene TRBV11-2 combines with J gene TRBJ1-1; no reliable D call. Germline lookup yields CDR1 SGHAT and CDR2 FQNNGV. Trimming left V 1 base short and J 9 bases short, with 12 bases between. This CDR3 region has 13 residues. CDR3 nucleotide sequence: TGTGCCAGCAGCTTAGCTTTGGTTGACAAAGCTTTCTTT. Its protein is CASSLALVDKAFF.

CDR3: CAISAQPRDGYTF. Written as DNA, the CDR3 is TGTGCCATCAGTGCCCAGCCTAGGGATGGCTACACCTTC. The J gene is TRBJ1-2, the V gene TRBV10-3; D ambiguous. Trimming took off 4 bases at V and 6 bases at J, with 12 bases between the two ends. The germline CDR1 and CDR2 sequences are ENHRY and SYGVKD. The CDR3 totals 13 residues.

The rearrangement links TRBV9 to TRBJ2-2, with D perhaps matching TRBD1 (5 bases). CDR1 SGDLS and CDR2 YYNGEE come from the germline V gene. V was shortened by 0 bases and J by 0 bases, with 12 bases between the two germline ends. The CDR3 is made up of 17 amino acids. In nucleotides, the CDR3 is TGTGCCAGCAGCGTAGTGACGACAGTCACGAACACCGGGGAGCTGTTTTTT. Amino acids: CASSVVTTVTNTGELFF.

The chain carries TRBV20-1 and TRBJ2-5, with 7 bases that match TRBD1. The germline V gene has CDR1 DFQATT and CDR2 SNEGSKA (reference sequence). The J segment lost 2 bases and the V segment lost 3 bases, leaving 3 bases of the junction unmatched. This CDR3 region has 13 residues. The CDR3 reads CSARDRLQETQYF. The CDR3 DNA sequence: TGCAGTGCTAGGGACAGGTTACAAGAGACCCAGTACTTC.

V and J are TRBV4-3 and TRBJ1-2; TRBD1 matches 8 bases. The CDR3 sequence is 15 residues long. CDR1 LGHNA and CDR2 YSLEER come from the germline V gene. The J segment lost 3 bases and the V segment lost 1 base, leaving 4 bases of the junction unmatched. Here the CDR3 DNA reads TGCGCCAGCAGCCAAGCGTCAGGGGGCGACTATGGCTACACCTTC. Residues: CASSQASGGDYGYTF.

The chain recombines TRBV5-1 with TRBJ1-1; tentative D call: TRBD1 (6 bases). This CDR3 has 14 amino acids. Germline assignment: CDR1 SGHRS and CDR2 YFSETQ. Trimming pared 3 bases from V and 3 bases from J, leaving 12 bases between. The CDR3 reads CASSSGQPYTEAFF. The DNA of the CDR3 is TGCGCCAGCAGCTCCGGACAGCCCTACACTGAAGCTTTCTTT.

V and J are TRBV10-3 and TRBJ1-2, with D perhaps matching TRBD1 (5 bases). Trimming shortened V by 3 bases and J by 4 bases, and 9 bases separated the two germline ends. The length of the CDR3 is 13 residues. Germline-derived CDR1 and CDR2 are ENHRY and SYGVKD. The CDR3 protein is CAISDTDSYGYTF. DNA of the CDR3: TGTGCCATCAGTGACACCGACAGCTATGGCTACACCTTC.

The rearrangement uses TRBV15 and TRBJ1-1; no reliable D call. Germline loops: CDR1 LNHNV, CDR2 YYDKDF (reference sequence). V dropped 4 bases and J dropped 1 base, with 16 bases sitting between them. CDR3 size: 16 residues. In DNA, the CDR3 is TGTGCCACCAGCATAGTAGTTGGCGGTGGGAACACTGAAGCTTTCTTT. This codes for CATSIVVGGGNTEAFF.